Given below is one T cell receptor beta chain in context. Its antigen specificity is not known. Base qualities are not provided; no much larger clone lies one nucleotide away. Receptor libraries were prepared by 5' RACE. The sample was run on an Illumina HiSeq 2500. A second PCR of roughly 6 to 12 cycles was run with a J-beta primer mix and a sample-barcoded 5' primer. A template-switch 5' adaptor carrying 12 random nucleotides introduced a unique molecular identifier onto each TCR beta cDNA molecule. At least 2.5 million CDR3-containing paired-end reads were obtained from each sample. The Mint cDNA synthesis kit, primed by a TRBC-specific oligonucleotide, was used to synthesize first-strand cDNA from all RNA. After uracil-DNA glycosylase treatment, a first 18-cycle PCR used universal primers M1SS and BC2_uni_R on all cDNA. On the authors' methods: For normalization, 1 million high-quality reads, each with a distinct molecular identifier, were randomly selected from each sample. Instead of being binned into consensus sequences, reads with shared molecular identifiers were discarded. MiTCR, set to a Q25 quality threshold and the strictest error-elimination algorithm, was used for CDR3 identification, clonotype clustering and error correction. A nonparametric unseen species model with Euler transformation was used to estimate lower-bound total TCR beta diversity. In-frame beta chains were kept once TCRdb had trimmed the public reads at Q25 with fastp and called clones with MiXCR. Rows with a matching CDR3 protein are joined into one entry that keeps the most common DNA and genes. The V and J calls were determined by TCRdb, not by the authors. This sample is represented by about 560,000 distinct CDR3 sequences; about 29% of them were singletons. Over 3.5% of the sample is in the top ten clones.

These data are taken from a study of blood T cells in healthy people across ages (dated by TCRdb to between 2015 and 2016). Broadly, across the study: In model experiments, template switching captured about one uniquely barcoded TCR beta cDNA molecule for every two T cells. The donors were divided into four age groups: young (average 16 years), middle-aged (approximately 39), aged (about 60) and long-lived (approximately 74). To track age-related changes in TCR beta repertoire diversity, the study relied on deep sequencing normalized with unique cDNA molecular identifiers. Using the same blood draw, the study looked at two additional independent replicas of 1 million unique cDNA reads for two donors, one aged 18 to 30 and the other aged 80 or older. What the work shows at the level of the full study, not this receptor alone: Estimates of total diversity based on one million sequenced T cells were considered lower bounds and underestimates. Observed TCR beta diversity correlated strongly with the percentage of naive T cells measured by flow cytometry. Compared with the aged group, the long-lived group had more naive CD4+ T cells, fewer expanded clones and increased TCR diversity, a pattern suggesting age selection. As age increased, observed TCR beta diversity per million T cells dropped in a roughly linear way, and a significant reduction was already evident by age about 40. Because donor CMV infection status was unknown, age-related changes in expanded clonotypes were potentially confounded. Since profiling was done on bulk unsorted PBMCs, naive and antigen-experienced compartments could not be conclusively compared.

The donors were roughly 40 Caucasian individuals from Russia, aged about 6 to 100 years, who were systemically healthy. Each donor gave around 9 milliliters of peripheral blood, collected into EDTA-treated Vacutainer tubes. Ficoll-Paque density-gradient centrifugation was used to isolate PBMCs, with at least 6 million per sample. Total RNA was extracted from PBMCs with Trizol reagent, with at least 5.5 micrograms obtained per sample. For every donor, flow cytometry on a PBMC aliquot measured the percentage of naive CD45RAhigh/CD27high T cells. CDR1 MNHNS and CDR2 SASEGT were looked up in the germline V gene. V is reduced by 5 bases and J by 2 bases, leaving a spacing of 11 bases between them. The cysteine opens and the phenylalanine closes a CDR3 of 14 amino acids. Kept here is only the CDR3 DNA, which spans 42 bases and is read in frame from base 1. These data also formed part of another study, on T cells of mothers and their children. In that second paper, the authors write: Nine systemically healthy Caucasian individuals served as donors, namely three mothers together with their six children. cDNA synthesis consumed the entire amount of extracted RNA, loaded at approximately 1.4 ug RNA in each 15 ul reaction. In the second PCR, sample barcodes and 2-4 random nucleotides were introduced via the M1S primer. More than 9 million TCR beta CDR3 reads were obtained from each mother, and about 3 million reads were obtained from each child. In both related and unrelated pairs, thymic selection shapes the output of TCR recombination in a similar way, with inherited differences having only a minor effect. Normalized repertoire overlap in related mother-child pairs was always slightly higher than in unrelated mother-child pairs, but the difference was never significant. No persistent microchimeric T cell clones were detected, at a sensitivity of around 97 clones per million clonotypes. To look for features that set related mother-child pairs apart from unrelated individuals, the researchers ran deep NGS to compare the TCR beta repertoires of mothers and children. The mean age was roughly 40 +/- 4 years for the mothers and around 10 +/- 4 years for the children. Libraries were sequenced on Illumina HiSeq 2000 with 100+100 nt paired-end reads after adapter ligation with NEBNext reagents. To prevent cross-contamination, the mother and child libraries were prepared one month apart and sequenced in separate runs. Each donor had between about 500,000 and 2,100,000 distinct TCR beta clonotypes identified. Naive TCR beta clonotypes were estimated from low-frequency clonotypes matched to each donor's FACS-determined naive share, without sorting.

The source is a boy aged 2 to 10 in good health. Sequenced input: blood. Recombination joined TRBV6-1 with TRBJ2-3; the D gene cannot be resolved beyond TRBD1 or TRBD2, each matching 5 bases. The CDR3 amino acid sequence is: CASSWDGTTDTQYF. The nucleotides read TGTGCCAGCAGTTGGGACGGAACCACAGATACGCAGTATTTT.